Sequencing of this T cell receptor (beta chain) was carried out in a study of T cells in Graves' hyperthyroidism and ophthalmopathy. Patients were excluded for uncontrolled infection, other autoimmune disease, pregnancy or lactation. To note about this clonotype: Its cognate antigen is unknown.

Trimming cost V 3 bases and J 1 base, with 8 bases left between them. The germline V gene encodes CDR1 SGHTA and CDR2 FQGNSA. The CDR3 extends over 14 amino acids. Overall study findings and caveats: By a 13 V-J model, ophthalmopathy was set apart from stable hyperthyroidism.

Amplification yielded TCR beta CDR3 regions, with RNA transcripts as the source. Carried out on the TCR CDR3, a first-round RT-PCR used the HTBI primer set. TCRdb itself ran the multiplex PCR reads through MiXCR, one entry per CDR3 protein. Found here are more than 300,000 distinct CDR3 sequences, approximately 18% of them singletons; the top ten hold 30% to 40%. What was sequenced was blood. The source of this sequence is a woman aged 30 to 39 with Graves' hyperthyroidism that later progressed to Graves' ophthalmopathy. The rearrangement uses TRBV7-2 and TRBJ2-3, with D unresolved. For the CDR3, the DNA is TGTGCCAGCAGCTTGTTAGTCGGCACAGATACGCAGTATTTT. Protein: CASSLLVGTDTQYF.